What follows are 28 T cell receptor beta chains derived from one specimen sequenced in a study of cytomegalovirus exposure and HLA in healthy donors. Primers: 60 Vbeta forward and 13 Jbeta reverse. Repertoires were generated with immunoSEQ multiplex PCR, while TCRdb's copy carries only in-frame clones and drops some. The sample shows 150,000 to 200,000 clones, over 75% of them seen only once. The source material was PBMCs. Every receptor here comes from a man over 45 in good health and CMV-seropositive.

CDR3 protein: CSVDREGSNEQFF. The CDR3 DNA sequence: TGCAGCGTTGATAGGGAGGGGAGCAATGAGCAGTTCTTC. This chain connects TRBV29-1 to TRBJ2-1; 7 positions match TRBD2. Unmatched junction bases numbered 5, after V lost 3 bases and J lost 6 bases. The CDR3 runs 13 residues. Germline V CDR1 and CDR2: SQVTM, ANQGSEA.

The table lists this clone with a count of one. Here the CDR3 DNA reads TGTGCCAGCAACCCCCGCGGGGCTAAAGAGACCCAGTACTTC. It encodes CASNPRGAKETQYF. The chain recombines TRBV6-1 with TRBJ2-5; D possibly corresponds to TRBD2 (6 bases). V gave up 7 bases and J gave up 3 bases, with 15 bases separating them. There are 14 residues in the CDR3. The germline CDR1 and CDR2 sequences are MNHNS and SASEGT.

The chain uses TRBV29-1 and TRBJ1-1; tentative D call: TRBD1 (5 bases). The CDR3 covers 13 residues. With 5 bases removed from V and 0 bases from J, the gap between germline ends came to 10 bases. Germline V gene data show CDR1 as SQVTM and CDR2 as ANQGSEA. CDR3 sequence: CSVRQLMNTEAFF. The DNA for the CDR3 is TGCAGCGTTAGACAGCTCATGAACACTGAAGCTTTCTTT. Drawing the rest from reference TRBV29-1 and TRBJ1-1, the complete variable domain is SAVISQKPSRDICQRGTSLTIQCQVDSQVTMMFWYRQQPGQSLTLIATANQGSEATYESGFVIDKFPISRPNLTFSTLTVSNMSPEDSSIYLCSVRQLMNTEAFFGQGTRLTVV.

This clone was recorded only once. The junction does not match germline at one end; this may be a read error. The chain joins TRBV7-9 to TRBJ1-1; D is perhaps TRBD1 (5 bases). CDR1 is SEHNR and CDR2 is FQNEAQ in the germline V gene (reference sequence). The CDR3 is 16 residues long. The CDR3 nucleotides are TGTTCCAGCAGCCTAGGGACCGGGGGAAGGAACACTGAAGCTTTCTTT. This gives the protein CSSSLGTGGRNTEAFF.

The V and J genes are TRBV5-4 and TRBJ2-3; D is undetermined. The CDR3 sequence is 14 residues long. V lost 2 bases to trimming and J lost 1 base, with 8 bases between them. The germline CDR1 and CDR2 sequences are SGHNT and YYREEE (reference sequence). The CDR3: CASSLDSGTDTQYF. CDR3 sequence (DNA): TGTGCCAGCAGCTTAGATTCGGGCACAGATACGCAGTATTTT.

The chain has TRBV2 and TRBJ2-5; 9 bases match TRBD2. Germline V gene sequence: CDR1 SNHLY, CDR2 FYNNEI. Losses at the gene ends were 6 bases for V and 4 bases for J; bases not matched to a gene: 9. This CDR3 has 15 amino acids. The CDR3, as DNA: TGTGCCAGCAGCGGCGGGGGGGCCTCGGGAGAGACCCAGTACTTC. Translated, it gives CASSGGGASGETQYF.

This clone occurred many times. CDR3 DNA sequence: TGTGCCACCAGCATTCAGGGGGATGTGAATGAGCAGTTCTTC. Protein: CATSIQGDVNEQFF. This chain uses TRBV15 with TRBJ2-1; 7 bases agree with TRBD1. J was trimmed by 7 bases and V by 4 bases; bases with no gene match: 7. In germline, CDR1 is LNHNV, CDR2 YYDKDF (reference sequence). CDR3 length: 14 residues. Filled out from reference TRBV15 and TRBJ2-1, the complete variable domain reads DAMVIQNPRYQVTQFGKPVTLSCSQTLNHNVMYWYQQKSSQAPKLLFHYYDKDFNNEADTPDNFQSRRPNTSFCFLDIRSPGLGDTAMYLCATSIQGDVNEQFFGPGTRLTVL.

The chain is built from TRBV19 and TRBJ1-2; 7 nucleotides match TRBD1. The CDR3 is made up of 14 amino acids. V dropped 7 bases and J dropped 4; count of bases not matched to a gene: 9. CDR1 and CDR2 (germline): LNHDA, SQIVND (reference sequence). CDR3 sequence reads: CASNDRERIYGYTF. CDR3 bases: TGTGCCAGTAACGACAGGGAGAGGATCTATGGCTACACCTTC.

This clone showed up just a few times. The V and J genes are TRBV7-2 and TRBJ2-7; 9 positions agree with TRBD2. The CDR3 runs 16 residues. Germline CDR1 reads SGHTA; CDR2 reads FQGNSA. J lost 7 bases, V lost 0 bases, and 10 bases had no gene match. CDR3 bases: TGTGCCAGCAGCTTAGCGGGAGGCGGGGGGGCCGGGGAGCAGTACTTC. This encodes CASSLAGGGGAGEQYF.

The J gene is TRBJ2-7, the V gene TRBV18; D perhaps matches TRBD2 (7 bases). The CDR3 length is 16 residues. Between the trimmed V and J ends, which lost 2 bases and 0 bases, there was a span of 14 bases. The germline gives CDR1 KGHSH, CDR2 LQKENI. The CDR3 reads CASSPVGRGASYEQYV. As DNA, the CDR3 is TGTGCCAGCTCACCAGTGGGCCGGGGGGCCTCCTACGAGCAGTACGTC.

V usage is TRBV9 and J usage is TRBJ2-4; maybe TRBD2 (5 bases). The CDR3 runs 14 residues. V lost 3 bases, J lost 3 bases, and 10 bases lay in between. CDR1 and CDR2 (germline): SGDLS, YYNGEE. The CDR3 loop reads CASSARTGKNIQYF. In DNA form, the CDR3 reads TGTGCCAGCAGCGCCCGGACTGGCAAAAACATTCAGTACTTC.

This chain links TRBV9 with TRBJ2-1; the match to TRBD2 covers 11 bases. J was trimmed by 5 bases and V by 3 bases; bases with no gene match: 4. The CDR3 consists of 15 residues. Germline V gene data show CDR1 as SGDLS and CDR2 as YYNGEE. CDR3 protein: CASSASSGGNNEQFF. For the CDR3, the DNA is TGTGCCAGCAGCGCTTCTAGCGGGGGGAACAATGAGCAGTTCTTC. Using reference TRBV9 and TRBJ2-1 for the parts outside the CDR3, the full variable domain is DSGVTQTPKHLITATGQRVTLRCSPRSGDLSVYWYQQSLDQGLQFLIQYYNGEERAKGNILERFSAQQFPDLHSELNLSSLELGDSALYFCASSASSGGNNEQFFGPGTRLTVL.

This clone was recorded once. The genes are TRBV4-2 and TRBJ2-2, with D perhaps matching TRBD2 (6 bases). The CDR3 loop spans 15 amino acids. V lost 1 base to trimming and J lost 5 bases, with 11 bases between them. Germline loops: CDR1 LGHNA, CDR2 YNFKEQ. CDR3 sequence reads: CASSQGGRGTGELFF. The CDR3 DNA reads TGTGCCAGCAGCCAAGGAGGGCGGGGTACCGGGGAGCTGTTTTTT.

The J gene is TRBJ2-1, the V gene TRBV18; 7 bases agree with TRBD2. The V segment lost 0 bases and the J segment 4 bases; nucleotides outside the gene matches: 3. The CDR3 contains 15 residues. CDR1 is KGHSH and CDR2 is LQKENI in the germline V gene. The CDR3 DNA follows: TGTGCCAGCTCACCACCAGCGGGGATTTACAATGAGCAGTTCTTC. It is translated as CASSPPAGIYNEQFF. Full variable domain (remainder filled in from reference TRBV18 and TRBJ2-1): NAGVMQNPRHLVRRRGQEARLRCSPMKGHSHVYWYRQLPEEGLKFMVYLQKENIIDESGMPKERFSAEFPKEGPSILRIQQVVRGDSAAYFCASSPPAGIYNEQFFGPGTRLTVL.

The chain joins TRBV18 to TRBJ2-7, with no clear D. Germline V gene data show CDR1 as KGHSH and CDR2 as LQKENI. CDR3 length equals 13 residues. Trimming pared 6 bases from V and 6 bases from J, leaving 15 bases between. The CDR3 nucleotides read TGTGCCAGCTCCCCCGAGGTTAGGCGCGAGCAGTACTTC. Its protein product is CASSPEVRREQYF.

The DNA for the CDR3 is TGCGCCAGCAGCCAGGGCGGGGGGAACACTGAAGCTTTCTTT. Encoded protein: CASSQGGGNTEAFF. The chain couples TRBV5-1 to TRBJ1-1, with a weak D call TRBD1 (5 bases). The germline gives CDR1 SGHRS, CDR2 YFSETQ. This CDR3 has 14 residues. Trimming removed 4 bases from V and 1 base from J, with 11 bases in between.

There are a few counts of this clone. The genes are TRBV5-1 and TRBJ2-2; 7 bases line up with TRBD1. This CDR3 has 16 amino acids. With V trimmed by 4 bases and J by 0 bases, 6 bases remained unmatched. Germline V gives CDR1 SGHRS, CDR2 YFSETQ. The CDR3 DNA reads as TGCGCCAGCAGCCCGGGGACAGTCGCGAACACCGGGGAGCTGTTTTTT. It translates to CASSPGTVANTGELFF. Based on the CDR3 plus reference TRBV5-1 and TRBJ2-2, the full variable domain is KAGVTQTPRYLIKTRGQQVTLSCSPISGHRSVSWYQQTPGQGLQFLFEYFSETQRNKGNFPGRFSGRQFSNSRSEMNVSTLELGDSALYLCASSPGTVANTGELFFGEGSRLTVL.

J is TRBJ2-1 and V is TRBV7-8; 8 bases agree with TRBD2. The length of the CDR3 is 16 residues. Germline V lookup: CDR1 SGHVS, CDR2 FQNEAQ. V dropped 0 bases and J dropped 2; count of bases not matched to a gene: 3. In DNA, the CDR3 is TGTGCCAGCAGCTTAGCAAGCGGGGGAACCTACAATGAGCAGTTCTTC. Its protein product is CASSLASGGTYNEQFF.

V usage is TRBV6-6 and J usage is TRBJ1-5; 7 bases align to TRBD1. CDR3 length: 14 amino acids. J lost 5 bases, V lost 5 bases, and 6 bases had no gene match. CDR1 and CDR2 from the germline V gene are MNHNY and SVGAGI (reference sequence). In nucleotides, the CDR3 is TGTGCCAGCAGTCTCGGGACAGCTTATCAGCCCCAGCATTTT. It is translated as CASSLGTAYQPQHF.

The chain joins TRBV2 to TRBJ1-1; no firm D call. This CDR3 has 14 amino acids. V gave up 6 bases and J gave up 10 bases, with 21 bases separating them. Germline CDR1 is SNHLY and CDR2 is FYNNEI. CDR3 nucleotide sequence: TGTGCCAGCAGCATATCTTGGGCATCCGTGGGAGCTTTCTTT. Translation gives CASSISWASVGAFF.

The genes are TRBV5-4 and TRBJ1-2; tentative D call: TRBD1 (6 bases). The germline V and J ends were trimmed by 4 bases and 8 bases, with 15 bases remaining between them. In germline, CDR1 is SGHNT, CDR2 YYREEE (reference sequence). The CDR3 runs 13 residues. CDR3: CASSTDRTGGYTF. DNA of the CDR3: TGTGCCAGCAGCACCGACAGGACGGGAGGCTACACCTTC.

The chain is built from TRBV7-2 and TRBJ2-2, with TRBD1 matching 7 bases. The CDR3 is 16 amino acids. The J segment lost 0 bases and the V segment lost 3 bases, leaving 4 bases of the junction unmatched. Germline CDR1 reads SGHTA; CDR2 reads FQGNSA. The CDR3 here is CASSFVGTANTGELFF. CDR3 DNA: TGTGCCAGCAGCTTTGTCGGGACAGCGAACACCGGGGAGCTGTTTTTT.

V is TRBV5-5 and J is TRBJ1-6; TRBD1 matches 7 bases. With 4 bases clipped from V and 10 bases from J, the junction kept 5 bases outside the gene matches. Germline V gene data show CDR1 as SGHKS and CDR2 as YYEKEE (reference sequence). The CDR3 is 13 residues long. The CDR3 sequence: CASSPDRDSPLHF. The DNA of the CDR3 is TGTGCCAGCAGCCCCGACAGGGACTCACCCCTCCACTTT.

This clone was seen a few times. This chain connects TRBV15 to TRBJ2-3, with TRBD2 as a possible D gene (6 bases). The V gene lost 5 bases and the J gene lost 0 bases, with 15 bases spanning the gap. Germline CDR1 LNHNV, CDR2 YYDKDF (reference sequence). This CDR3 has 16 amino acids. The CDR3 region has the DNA TGTGCCACCAGCCTTGGGCGGGGCGCGAGCACAGATACGCAGTATTTT. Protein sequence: CATSLGRGASTDTQYF.

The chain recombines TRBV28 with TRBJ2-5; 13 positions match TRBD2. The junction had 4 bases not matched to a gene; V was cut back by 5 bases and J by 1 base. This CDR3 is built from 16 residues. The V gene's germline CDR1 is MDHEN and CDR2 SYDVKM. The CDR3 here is CASSRGTSGVQETQYF. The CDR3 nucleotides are TGTGCCAGCAGTCGGGGGACTAGCGGGGTCCAAGAGACCCAGTACTTC.

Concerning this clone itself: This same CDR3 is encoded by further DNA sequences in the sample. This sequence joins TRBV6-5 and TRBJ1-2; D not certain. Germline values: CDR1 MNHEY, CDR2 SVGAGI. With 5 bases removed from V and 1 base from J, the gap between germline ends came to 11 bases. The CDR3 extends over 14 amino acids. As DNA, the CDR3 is TGTGCCAGCAGTCCTTCGCCGGGTAACTATGGCTACACCTTC. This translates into CASSPSPGNYGYTF.

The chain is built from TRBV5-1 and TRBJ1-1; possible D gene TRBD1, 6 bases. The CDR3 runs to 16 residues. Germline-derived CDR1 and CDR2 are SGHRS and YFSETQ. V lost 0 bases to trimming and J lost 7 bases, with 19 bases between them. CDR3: CASSLARTDRRHEAFF. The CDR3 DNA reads TGCGCCAGCAGCTTGGCCCGGACAGACCGCAGACATGAAGCTTTCTTT.

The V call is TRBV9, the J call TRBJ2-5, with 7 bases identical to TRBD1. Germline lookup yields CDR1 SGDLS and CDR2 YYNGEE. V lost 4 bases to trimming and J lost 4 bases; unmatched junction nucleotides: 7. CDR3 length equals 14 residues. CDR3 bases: TGTGCCAGCAGCTTCACAGGGGCCGGAGAGACCCAGTACTTC. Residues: CASSFTGAGETQYF.